This T cell receptor beta chain was captured in a study of vaccination and CD4 T cells after COVID-19. The overall study: With a range of 35 to 161, the median interval from diagnosis to drawing post-COVID samples was approximately 100 days.

Treatment here: approximately nine-day PBMC culture with coronavirus spike peptide pools or control peptides (ViraFEST assay). Each well received some 2.1 million PBMCs, cultured with 10 IU/ml IL-2 and 10 ug/ml peptide pools. The Oncomine TCR Beta short-read assay sequenced DNA from cultured CD4+ T cells. Genomic DNA was extracted from cultured CD4+ T cells. TCRdb re-derived calls from the PCR reads in MiXCR, one entry per CDR3 protein. The sample consists of roughly 10,000 distinct CDR3 sequences, around 44% of them appearing once. Trimming took 6 bases from V and 5 from J, leaving 13 bases between them. The CDR3 totals 12 residues. Germline-derived CDR1 and CDR2 are DFQATT and SNEGSKA (reference sequence). Comments on this clonotype: The antigen remains undetermined.

The chain uses TRBV20-1 and TRBJ2-5; D is perhaps TRBD2 (6 bases). The TCR originated in a human donor who had recovered from COVID-19. Sample: CD4+ T cells from blood, cultured in vitro. The CDR3, as DNA: TGCAGTGCCGGAGTGGGGAGGGAGACCCAGTACTTC. This codes for CSAGVGRETQYF.